The 24 T cell receptor beta chains below were found in one sample sequenced in a study of blood T cell repertoires in COVID-19. Clones were sequenced by immunoSEQ multiplex PCR, and TCRdb holds only the in-frame ones, with some missing. The table lists roughly 200,000 clones, more than 75% of them singletons. The source material was PBMCs or T cells enriched from blood (not recorded which). The receptors were gathered from a man younger than 40 in a cohort exposed to, infected with or recovered from COVID-19 (not recorded which).

This clone was seen more than once but under ten times. This chain links TRBV6-1 with TRBJ2-7, with 10 positions matching TRBD2. Trimming removed 3 bases from V and 7 bases from J; junction bases left unmatched: 9. Germline CDR1 MNHNS, CDR2 SASEGT. The CDR3 covers 15 residues. The CDR3 loop reads CASSERAGGPWEQYF. The CDR3 DNA sequence: TGTGCCAGCAGTGAGAGAGCGGGAGGGCCATGGGAGCAGTACTTC.

The chain is built from TRBV7-3 and TRBJ2-3; 10 nucleotides match TRBD2. The CDR3 runs 15 residues. Germline CDR1 is SGHTA and CDR2 is FQGTGA. J lost 4 bases, V lost 4 bases, and 5 bases had no gene match. Here the CDR3 DNA reads TGTGCCAGCAGCTCCTTAGCGGGAGGAGCAGATACGCAGTATTTT. Its translation: CASSSLAGGADTQYF.

This clone occurred once. The V gene is TRBV5-6, the J gene TRBJ2-7; 12 nucleotides agree with TRBD2. This CDR3 is built from 15 residues. The ends lost 0 bases at V and 6 bases at J; junction bases unmatched: 4. CDR1 is SGHDT, CDR2 YYEEEE, per germline. The CDR3 coding sequence is TGTGCCAGCAGCTTGGGGACTAGCGGGATCCTCGAGCAGTACTTC. Translation gives CASSLGTSGILEQYF.

DNA for the CDR3: TGTGCCAGCAGCTTACCACTAGCGGGAGCTCACAATGAGCAGTTCTTC. This sequence encodes CASSLPLAGAHNEQFF. The V and J genes are TRBV7-3 and TRBJ2-1; 11 bases fit TRBD2. Losses at the gene ends were 2 bases for V and 5 bases for J; bases not matched to a gene: 5. The germline V gene encodes CDR1 SGHTA and CDR2 FQGTGA. The CDR3 extends over 16 amino acids.

The chain employs TRBV3-1 (or the pseudogene TRBV3-2) and TRBJ1-5; D remains ambiguous. The germline CDR1 and CDR2 sequences are LGHDT and YNNKEL (reference sequence). Trimming removed 0 bases at V and 11 bases at J, with 14 bases between. The CDR3 spans 14 residues. The CDR3 DNA reads as TGTGCCAGCAGCCAAGACTACAGTGGAACGACCCAGCATTTT. This gives the protein CASSQDYSGTTQHF.

This clone was seen once. The chain recombines TRBV24-1 with TRBJ2-3; D not resolved. This CDR3 contains 11 residues. Germline CDR1 KGHDR, CDR2 SFDVKD. V was shortened by 10 bases and J by 2 bases, with 6 bases between the two germline ends. For the CDR3, the DNA is TGTGCCACTTCCTACACAGATACGCAGTATTTT. It is translated as CATSYTDTQYF.

This chain connects TRBV9 to TRBJ1-3, with 7 bases lining up with TRBD1. V was pared by 4 bases and J by 0 bases, with 7 bases of the junction left unmatched. Germline lookup yields CDR1 SGDLS and CDR2 YYNGEE. This CDR3 spans 16 amino acids. The CDR3 reads CASSSRQGFSGNTIYF. CDR3 sequence (DNA): TGTGCCAGCAGCTCCCGACAGGGATTCTCTGGAAACACCATATATTTT.

The chain recombines TRBV6-2 or TRBV6-3 with TRBJ1-5; 7 bases line up with TRBD1. This CDR3 comprises 16 residues. V lost 2 bases to trimming and J lost 6 bases; unmatched junction nucleotides: 10. Germline V lookup: CDR1 MNHEY, CDR2 SVGEGT. The CDR3 DNA reads as TGTGCCAGCAGTTACGCGACCGACAGGGATACTCAGCCCCAGCATTTT. This translates into CASSYATDRDTQPQHF.

The rearrangement links TRBV28 to TRBJ1-6, with TRBD1 matching 10 bases. This CDR3 has 15 residues. V lost 5 bases to trimming and J lost 9 bases; unmatched junction nucleotides: 7. Germline CDR1 MDHEN, CDR2 SYDVKM. The CDR3 coding sequence is TGTGCCAGCAGTACGCCGGGACAGGGGAGTTCACCCCTCCACTTT. This codes for CASSTPGQGSSPLHF.

The rearrangement joins TRBV28 to TRBJ2-3; 8 bases line up with TRBD2. Germline CDR1 and CDR2: MDHEN and SYDVKM. CDR3 length: 16 amino acids. V shed 5 bases, J shed 4 bases, and the junction held 11 bases outside the gene matches. CDR3 in amino acids: CASSGIAGLEADTQYF. The CDR3 coding sequence is TGTGCCAGCAGTGGGATAGCGGGATTAGAGGCAGATACGCAGTATTTT. Full variable domain (missing parts from reference TRBV28 and TRBJ2-3): DVKVTQSSRYLVKRTGEKVFLECVQDMDHENMFWYRQDPGLGLRLIYFSYDVKMKEKGDIPEGYSVSREKKERFSLILESASTNQTSMYLCASSGIAGLEADTQYFGPGTRLTVL.

The chain couples TRBV4-1 to TRBJ1-4; possible D gene TRBD1, 6 bases. V was trimmed by 3 bases and J by 8 bases, leaving 19 bases between them. The CDR3 has 16 amino acids. Germline V gene data show CDR1 as MGHRA and CDR2 as YSYEKL. The CDR3 spells CASSHLSVRGGEKLFF. The CDR3 coding sequence is TGCGCCAGCAGCCATTTATCTGTCAGGGGTGGCGAAAAACTGTTTTTT.

With respect to this clone: Other DNA variants within this sample encode the same CDR3. Written as DNA, the CDR3 is TGTGCCAGCAGCTTAACTAGCGGATACAATGAGCAGTTCTTC. Its protein is CASSLTSGYNEQFF. The V gene is TRBV7-3, the J gene TRBJ2-1; perhaps TRBD2 as D (6 bases). The CDR3 runs 14 residues. Germline V gene sequence: CDR1 SGHTA, CDR2 FQGTGA. V gave up 0 bases and J gave up 4 bases, with 7 bases separating them.

The rearrangement joins TRBV7-9 to TRBJ1-3; D is undetermined. Germline CDR1 reads SEHNR; CDR2 reads FQNEAQ (reference sequence). There are 14 residues in the CDR3. The V end was cut by 3 bases, the J end by 4 bases, with 10 bases between. The CDR3 region is CASSFQTEGNTIYF. CDR3 DNA: TGTGCCAGCAGCTTCCAAACAGAGGGAAACACCATATATTTT.

V is TRBV5-5 and J is TRBJ1-4; D is perhaps TRBD1 (5 bases). Trimming removed 4 bases from V and 3 bases from J, with 13 bases in between. Germline-derived CDR1 and CDR2 are SGHKS and YYEKEE (reference sequence). The CDR3 loop spans 15 amino acids. The CDR3: CASSVGGVANEKLFF. The CDR3 nucleotides read TGTGCCAGCAGCGTGGGGGGAGTGGCTAATGAAAAACTGTTTTTT.

CDR3 loop: CASSLPANEQFF. CDR3 DNA sequence: TGTGCCAGCAGCCTCCCAGCGAATGAGCAGTTCTTC. This chain links TRBV5-4 with TRBJ2-1; D gene uncertain. The CDR3 length is 12 residues. V was shortened by 4 bases and J by 7 bases, with 9 bases between the two germline ends. Germline values: CDR1 SGHNT, CDR2 YYREEE (reference sequence). Combining the CDR3 with reference TRBV5-4 and TRBJ2-1 gives the whole variable domain ETGVTQSPTHLIKTRGQQVTLRCSSQSGHNTVSWYQQALGQGPQFIFQYYREEENGRGNFPPRFSGLQFPNYSSELNVNALELDDSALYLCASSLPANEQFFGPGTRLTVL.

The chain employs TRBV7-8 and TRBJ2-2; 10 bases line up with TRBD2. The CDR3 contains 16 residues. Germline trimming cut 6 bases from V and 4 bases from J; bases unmatched to any gene: 8. Per germline, CDR1 SGHVS and CDR2 FQNEAQ. DNA for the CDR3: TGTGCCAGCAGTCCGGGACTAGCGCCCACCACCGGGGAGCTGTTTTTT. Translating gives CASSPGLAPTTGELFF.

The V and J genes are TRBV9 and TRBJ2-7; TRBD2 aligns across 16 bases. The CDR3 spans 16 residues. Germline V gene data show CDR1 as SGDLS and CDR2 as YYNGEE. The ends lost 3 bases at V and 6 bases at J; junction bases unmatched: 6. The CDR3 DNA reads TGTGCCAGCAGCGCCGGGACTAGCGGGGGGGAGGGCGAGCAGTACTTC. It yields the protein CASSAGTSGGEGEQYF. Based on the CDR3 plus reference TRBV9 and TRBJ2-7, the full variable domain is DSGVTQTPKHLITATGQRVTLRCSPRSGDLSVYWYQQSLDQGLQFLIQYYNGEERAKGNILERFSAQQFPDLHSELNLSSLELGDSALYFCASSAGTSGGEGEQYFGPGTRLTVT.

The count of this clone is one. For the CDR3, the DNA is TGTGCCAGCAGGGTCCCCCAGGGGCCTTATGGCTACACCTTC. Translating gives CASRVPQGPYGYTF. The chain is built from TRBV28 and TRBJ1-2; TRBD1 is a possible D gene (6 bases). The germline V and J ends were trimmed by 6 bases and 5 bases, with 16 bases remaining between them. The CDR3 runs to 14 residues. CDR1 and CDR2 (germline): MDHEN, SYDVKM.

The V gene is TRBV11-2, the J gene TRBJ1-1; 9 bases agree with TRBD1. J lost 3 bases, V lost 5 bases, and 7 bases had no gene match. Germline CDR1 is SGHAT and CDR2 is FQNNGV. The length of the CDR3 is 15 residues. The CDR3 DNA reads TGTGCCAGCAGCCTACGACAGGGGGGGGACACTGAAGCTTTCTTT. Translation: CASSLRQGGDTEAFF.

This clone was detected only once. The gene calls are TRBV13 and TRBJ1-3, with 8 bases aligning to TRBD1. The CDR3 is 15 amino acids. Trimming took 6 bases from V and 4 from J; bases not matched to a gene: 8. Germline V lookup: CDR1 PRHDT, CDR2 FYEKMQ (reference sequence). This CDR3 reads CASSFSRTGGNTIYF. CDR3 coding DNA: TGTGCCAGCAGTTTCAGCAGGACAGGGGGAAACACCATATATTTT.

J is TRBJ1-5 and V is TRBV27, with D possibly being TRBD1 (5 bases). Trimming pared 6 bases from V and 2 bases from J, leaving 11 bases between. Germline-derived CDR1 and CDR2 are MNHEY and SMNVEV (reference sequence). The CDR3 has 14 amino acids. CDR3 nucleotide sequence: TGTGCCAGCAGGACGGGAGGGGGCAATCAGCCCCAGCATTTT. This encodes CASRTGGGNQPQHF.

The V gene is TRBV6-4, the J gene TRBJ2-7; 8 bases are a match to TRBD2. Germline trimming cut 0 bases from V and 1 base from J; bases unmatched to any gene: 8. CDR3 length: 17 amino acids. The germline V gene has CDR1 MRHNA and CDR2 SNTAGT. CDR3 sequence: CASSDSISGSLSYEQYF. In DNA, the CDR3 is TGTGCCAGCAGTGACTCAATAAGCGGGAGTTTGTCCTACGAGCAGTACTTC.

The CDR3 nucleotides read TGTGCCAGCAGTCGAAGGGCCGTGGGGGGTCAGCCCCAGCATTTT. Residues: CASSRRAVGGQPQHF. This chain links TRBV27 with TRBJ1-5; tentatively, D is TRBD1 (5 bases). CDR1 and CDR2 from the germline V gene are MNHEY and SMNVEV (reference sequence). This CDR3 is 15 amino acids long. V lost 5 bases and J 6 bases, leaving 17 bases between the germline ends.

V gene TRBV3-1 (or the pseudogene TRBV3-2) combines with J gene TRBJ2-1, with D hard to call. The germline V gene encodes CDR1 LGHDT and CDR2 YNNKEL (reference sequence). The CDR3 length is 18 residues. The V gene lost 0 bases and the J gene lost 0 bases, with 15 bases spanning the gap. CDR3 in amino acids: CASSQDLAVMNSYNEQFF. CDR3 sequence (DNA): TGTGCCAGCAGCCAAGATTTGGCGGTAATGAACTCCTACAATGAGCAGTTCTTC.